The TCR beta chain described here comes from a study of cytomegalovirus exposure and HLA in healthy donors. In the PCR, 60 Vbeta and 13 Jbeta primers were used. The assay was immunoSEQ multiplex PCR, and TCRdb's table has in-frame clones only and misses some. The table shows roughly 140,000 clones, with around 84% occurring only once. Trimming removed 0 bases from V and 7 bases from J; junction bases left unmatched: 2. The V gene's germline CDR1 is SGHNT and CDR2 YENEEA. CDR3 length: 15 amino acids. The sequence came from a boy between 2 and 10 years old in good health and CMV-seronegative. The sample consisted of PBMCs. The chain couples TRBV11-3 to TRBJ2-3; 12 nucleotides match TRBD2. Here the CDR3 DNA reads TGTGCCAGCAGCTTAGAAGGACTAGCGGGAAATACGCAGTATTTT. Translation gives CASSLEGLAGNTQYF.